A single sample is the source of the 29 T cell receptor beta chains below, sequenced in a study of neurological immune-mediated disorders. TCRdb re-called the 5' RACE reads through MiXCR, storing one row per CDR3 protein. The table lists roughly 62,000 distinct CDR3 sequences, less than 6% of them singletons, with less than 4% in the top ten. Sequenced sample: PBMCs. The receptors originated from a woman in her forties or fifties with multiple sclerosis.

In its sample, this clonotype was seen many times. The chain links TRBV12-3 or TRBV12-4 to TRBJ2-1; 11 bases line up with TRBD2. The CDR3 is 13 residues long. The V segment lost 10 bases and the J segment 6 bases; nucleotides outside the gene matches: 5. The CDR3 protein is CATSGGPFNEQFF. The CDR3 nucleotides read TGTGCCACTAGCGGGGGGCCCTTCAATGAGCAGTTCTTC.

This clonotype was seen a handful of times. The gene calls are TRBV5-1 and TRBJ2-5; tentatively, D is TRBD2 (7 bases). CDR1 and CDR2 from the germline V gene are SGHRS and YFSETQ. The CDR3 has 15 amino acids. Deletions cut 4 bases from V and 4 bases from J, with 17 bases between. The CDR3 here is CASSLTGGGGETQYF. The CDR3 nucleotides are TGCGCCAGCAGCCTCACGGGGGGCGGGGGAGAGACCCAGTACTTC.

In this sample, this clonotype turned up many times. The chain carries TRBV12-3 or TRBV12-4 and TRBJ2-7; TRBD1 aligns across 7 bases. The CDR3 has 14 residues. V lost 8 bases, J lost 2 bases, and 9 bases stayed unmatched. CDR3 sequence (DNA): TGTGCCAGCGGACTTGGGGACAGAGCCTACGAGCAGTACTTC. Its translation: CASGLGDRAYEQYF.

This clonotype occurred many times. The chain couples TRBV18 to TRBJ1-2; no clear D gene. The germline V and J ends were trimmed by 4 bases and 0 bases, with 12 bases remaining between them. The CDR3 totals 15 residues. Germline V CDR1 and CDR2: KGHSH, LQKENI. The CDR3 nucleotides read TGTGCCAGCTCACTTCTAGGACGGACTAACTATGGCTACACCTTC. Its translation is CASSLLGRTNYGYTF.

On this clonotype: This may stem from a read error, because a much larger clone lies one nucleotide away. The chain is built from TRBV4-1 and TRBJ2-1; TRBD2 aligns across 7 bases. Per the germline V gene, CDR1 is MGHRA and CDR2 is YSYEKL. The junction had 7 bases not matched to a gene; V was cut back by 1 base and J by 7 bases. CDR3 size: 15 residues. CDR3 sequence reads: CASSQGTRGRNEQFF. In nucleotides, the CDR3 is TGCGCCAGCAGCCAAGGGACTAGAGGGCGGAATGAGCAGTTCTTC.

This chain uses TRBV11-2 with TRBJ2-5, with TRBD2 matching over 7 bases. This CDR3 contains 15 residues. With 4 bases clipped from V and 5 bases from J, the junction kept 10 bases outside the gene matches. Germline values: CDR1 SGHAT, CDR2 FQNNGV. The CDR3 here is CASSSWGGVRETQYF. As DNA, the CDR3 is TGTGCCAGCAGCTCCTGGGGGGGGGTAAGGGAGACCCAGTACTTC.

This clonotype was seen at least ten times. This rearrangement joins TRBV5-1 to TRBJ2-2; 7 bases are a match to TRBD1. V was pared by 4 bases and J by 0 bases, with 3 bases of the junction left unmatched. The CDR3 extends over 15 amino acids. CDR1 and CDR2 from the germline V gene are SGHRS and YFSETQ. The CDR3 nucleotides read TGCGCCAGCAGCGAAGGACAGGCGAACACCGGGGAGCTGTTTTTT. It codes for CASSEGQANTGELFF.

This clonotype was detected many times. This sequence joins TRBV20-1 and TRBJ2-5, with D possibly TRBD2 on 5 matching bases. Germline assignment: CDR1 DFQATT and CDR2 SNEGSKA (reference sequence). Deletions cut 5 bases from V and 5 bases from J, with 9 bases between. The CDR3 covers 11 residues. The CDR3 DNA follows: TGCAGTGCTGGCGGCGGGGAGACCCAGTACTTC. This sequence encodes CSAGGGETQYF.

Ten or more counts support this clonotype. The rearrangement uses TRBV6-6 and TRBJ1-5; D unresolved. CDR3 length: 13 amino acids. V was trimmed by 7 bases and J by 1 base, leaving 8 bases between them. The germline V gene has CDR1 MNHNY and CDR2 SVGAGI (reference sequence). The CDR3 region has the DNA TGTGCCAGCATAGAGGGCAGCAATCAGCCCCAGCATTTT. Translated, it gives CASIEGSNQPQHF.

Notes on this clonotype: One junction end disagrees with the germline gene, perhaps due to a read error. This chain uses TRBV5-6 with TRBJ2-1; possible D gene TRBD1, 6 bases. CDR1 and CDR2 from the germline V gene are SGHDT and YYEEEE. CDR3 length equals 11 residues. The CDR3 DNA follows: TGTGCCAGCAGCTTCCAACAGGGTGTGATCTTC. It encodes CASSFQQGVIF.

Many counts were recorded for this clonotype. The chain uses TRBV7-9 and TRBJ2-3; tentatively, D is TRBD2 (6 bases). The CDR3 is 17 amino acids. Trimming took off 5 bases at V and 2 bases at J, with 20 bases between the two ends. Germline values: CDR1 SEHNR, CDR2 FQNEAQ (reference sequence). The CDR3, as DNA: TGTGCCAGCAGCCCACCGAGCGCGGGGAGGACCACAGATACGCAGTATTTT. This encodes CASSPPSAGRTTDTQYF.

This clonotype came up a few times. The rearrangement links TRBV3-1 to TRBJ1-2, with 7 positions matching TRBD1. V lost 3 bases to trimming and J lost 12 bases; unmatched junction nucleotides: 13. Looked up from germline, CDR1 is LGHDT and CDR2 is YNNKEL (reference sequence). The CDR3 is made up of 14 amino acids. The CDR3 spells CASSQSGTEFRNTF. DNA for the CDR3: TGTGCCAGCAGCCAGTCCGGGACAGAATTTCGGAACACCTTC.

Ten or more counts support this clonotype. V usage is TRBV7-9 and J usage is TRBJ1-2, with 12 nucleotides matching TRBD1. The V gene end was trimmed by 5 bases and the J gene end by 14 bases; junction bases not matched to a gene: 15. CDR3 length equals 15 residues. CDR1 is SEHNR and CDR2 is FQNEAQ in the germline V gene (reference sequence). CDR3: CASSPGGGQGALGTF. CDR3 sequence (DNA): TGTGCCAGCAGCCCCGGCGGGGGACAGGGGGCGCTGGGGACCTTC.

This clonotype has ten or more counts. A read error may account for a junction end that differs from germline. The rearrangement uses TRBV5-1 and TRBJ1-6, with D hard to call. This CDR3 is built from 15 residues. Germline V gene lookup returns CDR1 SGHRS and CDR2 YFSETQ. Written as DNA, the CDR3 is TGCGCCAGCAGCCCTTCAAGCTCCTATAATTCACCCCTCAACTTT. This translates into CASSPSSSYNSPLNF.

This clonotype appeared a few times. The V call is TRBV5-1, the J call TRBJ1-2, with 7 bases aligning to TRBD1. The ends lost 4 bases at V and 4 bases at J; junction bases unmatched: 7. Germline assignment: CDR1 SGHRS and CDR2 YFSETQ. The CDR3 runs to 14 residues. CDR3: CASSPQGQSYGYTF. The CDR3, as DNA: TGCGCCAGCAGCCCTCAGGGACAGAGCTATGGCTACACCTTC.

This clonotype was seen more than once but under ten times. The rearrangement links TRBV6-2 or TRBV6-3 to TRBJ1-5; D not certain. The CDR3 totals 13 residues. Germline CDR1 reads MNHEY; CDR2 reads SVGEGT. Trimming took 11 bases from V and 7 from J, leaving 18 bases between them. CDR3 bases: TGTGCCGCCAGACGGGAAAGGGTCCAGCCCCAGCATTTT. Translating it yields CAARRERVQPQHF.

This clonotype was seen at least ten times. CDR3 in DNA: TGCAGCGTTGCGCACGTACCCTACGAGCAGTACTTC. It specifies CSVAHVPYEQYF. The chain is built from TRBV29-1 and TRBJ2-7; D unresolved. The V gene's germline CDR1 is SQVTM and CDR2 ANQGSEA. The V end lost 4 bases, the J end lost 2 bases, and 9 bases lay between the germline ends. There are 12 residues in the CDR3.

This clonotype was observed a single time. The CDR3 loop is CASSGGQGETIYF. The CDR3 coding sequence is TGTGCCAGCAGTGGAGGGCAGGGTGAAACCATATATTTT. The chain uses TRBV2 and TRBJ1-3; a possible D gene is TRBD1 (5 bases). The CDR3 has 13 amino acids. Germline V lookup: CDR1 SNHLY, CDR2 FYNNEI. With 4 bases removed from V and 10 bases from J, the gap between germline ends came to 14 bases.

In its sample, this clonotype was seen many times. The chain couples TRBV20-1 to TRBJ1-2, with 7 nucleotides matching TRBD1. The CDR3 contains 12 residues. Germline V gene lookup returns CDR1 DFQATT and CDR2 SNEGSKA (reference sequence). J was trimmed by 5 bases and V by 3 bases; bases with no gene match: 3. The CDR3 DNA sequence: TGCAGTGCTAGTAGGGGGCAATATGGCTACACCTTC. Translating it yields CSASRGQYGYTF.

This clonotype was picked up many times. V usage is TRBV5-1 and J usage is TRBJ2-3; TRBD2 matches at 7 bases. This CDR3 has 14 amino acids. J lost 4 bases, V lost 7 bases, and 9 bases had no gene match. CDR1 is SGHRS and CDR2 is YFSETQ in the germline V gene. The CDR3 nucleotides read TGCGCCAGCCGACTGACCGGACTAGCAGATACGCAGTATTTT. Translated: CASRLTGLADTQYF. The full variable domain, its missing parts supplied by reference TRBV5-1 and TRBJ2-3, is KAGVTQTPRYLIKTRGQQVTLSCSPISGHRSVSWYQQTPGQGLQFLFEYFSETQRNKGNFPGRFSGRQFSNSRSEMNVSTLELGDSALYLCASRLTGLADTQYFGPGTRLTVL.

In its sample, this clonotype was seen many times. The chain has TRBV5-1 and TRBJ1-1; 9 bases are a match to TRBD1. V gave up 3 bases and J gave up 0 bases; unmatched junction bases: 12. The CDR3 spans 18 residues. In germline, CDR1 is SGHRS, CDR2 YFSETQ. The CDR3 sequence is CASSSLPGQGYMNTEAFF. CDR3 nucleotides: TGCGCCAGCAGCTCATTACCGGGACAGGGATACATGAACACTGAAGCTTTCTTT.

This clonotype was observed a few times. The rearrangement uses TRBV28 and TRBJ2-5, with TRBD1 matching over 7 bases. V dropped 4 bases and J dropped 5; count of bases not matched to a gene: 13. The germline CDR1 and CDR2 sequences are MDHEN and SYDVKM. The CDR3 has 16 residues. The CDR3 reads CASSWVAQGFSETQYF. In nucleotides, the CDR3 is TGTGCCAGCAGTTGGGTGGCACAGGGGTTTTCGGAGACCCAGTACTTC. The whole variable domain, remainder taken from reference TRBV28 and TRBJ2-5, is DVKVTQSSRYLVKRTGEKVFLECVQDMDHENMFWYRQDPGLGLRLIYFSYDVKMKEKGDIPEGYSVSREKKERFSLILESASTNQTSMYLCASSWVAQGFSETQYFGPGTRLLVL.

This clonotype was seen at least ten times. J is TRBJ1-5 and V is TRBV6-2 or TRBV6-3, with 10 bases fitting TRBD1. J gave up 9 bases and V 7 bases, and 9 bases lay outside the gene matches. CDR3 length: 14 amino acids. CDR1 is MNHEY and CDR2 is SVGEGT in the germline V gene. CDR3 residues: CASTTGTGAGPQHF. The DNA of the CDR3 is TGTGCCAGCACTACCGGGACAGGGGCTGGGCCCCAGCATTTT.

The chain links TRBV5-6 to TRBJ1-2; no reliable D call. The germline V and J ends were trimmed by 0 bases and 6 bases, with 9 bases remaining between them. This CDR3 has 13 residues. Germline CDR1 reads SGHDT; CDR2 reads YYEEEE. The CDR3, as DNA: TGTGCCAGCAGCTTGGTGTCAGAGCATGGCTACACCTTC. It encodes CASSLVSEHGYTF.

The chain combines TRBV27 with TRBJ1-5; TRBD1 might be the D (6 bases). V lost 5 bases, J lost 0 bases, and 8 bases lay in between. CDR1 and CDR2 (germline): MNHEY, SMNVEV (reference sequence). The length of the CDR3 is 14 residues. The CDR3 nucleotides are TGTGCCAGCAGTGCCAGGGGTAGCAATCAGCCCCAGCATTTT. It encodes CASSARGSNQPQHF.

This clonotype was counted at least ten times. The chain carries TRBV3-1 and TRBJ1-2; a weak D match, TRBD1 (5 bases). The V gene lost 4 bases and the J gene lost 10 bases, with 22 bases spanning the gap. CDR3 size: 15 residues. Germline CDR1 LGHDT, CDR2 YNNKEL (reference sequence). The DNA for the CDR3 is TGTGCCAGCAGCCCCTCCGAGGGGATCACCCAAGACTACACCTTC. Protein sequence: CASSPSEGITQDYTF.

This clonotype was picked up many times. The chain recombines TRBV12-3 or TRBV12-4 with TRBJ2-2, with D perhaps TRBD1 (5 bases). Trimming pared 4 bases from V and 2 bases from J, leaving 8 bases between. This CDR3 is built from 14 residues. DNA of the CDR3: TGTGCCAGCAGTTACAGGCCCAACACCGGGGAGCTGTTTTTT. The encoded protein is CASSYRPNTGELFF.

This clonotype was found many times. The rearrangement uses TRBV6-2 or TRBV6-3 and TRBJ1-2; 7 bases line up with TRBD1. This CDR3 is built from 15 residues. V gave up 5 bases and J gave up 3 bases; unmatched junction bases: 9. Germline V gene lookup returns CDR1 MNHEY and CDR2 SVGEGT. The DNA for the CDR3 is TGTGCCAGCAGTCGACGGACAGGAGTTTACTATGGCTACACCTTC. The encoded protein is CASSRRTGVYYGYTF.

This clonotype occurred many times. The rearrangement joins TRBV5-1 to TRBJ1-5; perhaps TRBD1 as D (5 bases). There are 15 residues in the CDR3. Deletions cut 1 base from V and 4 bases from J, with 12 bases between. Germline-derived CDR1 and CDR2 are SGHRS and YFSETQ. The CDR3 DNA is TGCGCCAGCAGCTTGAACGTCGGGGGAAATCAGCCCCAGCATTTT. Amino acids: CASSLNVGGNQPQHF.